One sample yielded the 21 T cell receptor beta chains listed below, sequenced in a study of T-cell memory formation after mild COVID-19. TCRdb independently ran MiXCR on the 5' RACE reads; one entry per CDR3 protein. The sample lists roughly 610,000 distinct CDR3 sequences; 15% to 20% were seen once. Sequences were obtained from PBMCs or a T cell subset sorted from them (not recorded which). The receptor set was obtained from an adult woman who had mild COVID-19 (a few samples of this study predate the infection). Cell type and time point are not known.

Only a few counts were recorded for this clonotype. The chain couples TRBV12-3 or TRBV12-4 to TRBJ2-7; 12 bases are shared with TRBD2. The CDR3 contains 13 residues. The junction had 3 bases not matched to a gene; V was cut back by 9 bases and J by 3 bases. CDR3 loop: CASMTSGSYEQYF. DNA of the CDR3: TGTGCCAGTATGACTAGCGGGAGCTACGAGCAGTACTTC.

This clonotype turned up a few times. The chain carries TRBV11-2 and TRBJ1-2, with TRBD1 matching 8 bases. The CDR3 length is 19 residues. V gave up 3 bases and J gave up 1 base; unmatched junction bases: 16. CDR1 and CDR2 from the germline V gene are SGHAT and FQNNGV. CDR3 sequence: CASSFPHLSGTGHNYGYTF. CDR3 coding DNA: TGTGCCAGCAGCTTTCCCCACCTCTCCGGGACAGGTCATAACTATGGCTACACCTTC.

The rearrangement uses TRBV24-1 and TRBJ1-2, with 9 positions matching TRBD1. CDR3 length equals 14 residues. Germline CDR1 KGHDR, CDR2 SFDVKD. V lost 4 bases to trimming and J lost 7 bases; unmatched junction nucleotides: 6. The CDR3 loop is CATSDDRGAIGYTF. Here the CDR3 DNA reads TGTGCCACCAGTGACGACAGGGGGGCTATTGGCTACACCTTC.

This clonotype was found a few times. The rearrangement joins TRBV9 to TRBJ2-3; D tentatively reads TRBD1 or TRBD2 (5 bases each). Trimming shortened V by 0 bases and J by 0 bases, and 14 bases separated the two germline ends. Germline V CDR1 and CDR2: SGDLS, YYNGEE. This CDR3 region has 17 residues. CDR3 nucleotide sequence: TGTGCCAGCAGCGTAGAAGCTCTGAGGGGAAGCACAGATACGCAGTATTTT. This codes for CASSVEALRGSTDTQYF.

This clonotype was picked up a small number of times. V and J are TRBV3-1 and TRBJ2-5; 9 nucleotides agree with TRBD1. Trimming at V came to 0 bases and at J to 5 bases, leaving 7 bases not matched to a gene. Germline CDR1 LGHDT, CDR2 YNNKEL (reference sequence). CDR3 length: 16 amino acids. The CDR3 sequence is CASSQDHTGGRETQYF. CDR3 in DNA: TGTGCCAGCAGCCAAGACCACACAGGGGGCCGGGAGACCCAGTACTTC.

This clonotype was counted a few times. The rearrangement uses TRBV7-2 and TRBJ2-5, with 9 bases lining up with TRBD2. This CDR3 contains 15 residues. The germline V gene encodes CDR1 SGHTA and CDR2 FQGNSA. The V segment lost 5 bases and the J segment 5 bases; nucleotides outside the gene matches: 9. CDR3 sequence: CASSAGGREAETQYF. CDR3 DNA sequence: TGTGCCAGCAGCGCGGGGGGGCGGGAGGCGGAGACCCAGTACTTC.

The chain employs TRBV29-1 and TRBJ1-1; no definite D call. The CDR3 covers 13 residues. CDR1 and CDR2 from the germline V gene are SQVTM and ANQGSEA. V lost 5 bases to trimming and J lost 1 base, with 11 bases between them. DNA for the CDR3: TGCAGCGTTCGGGTCGACCCGAACACTGAAGCTTTCTTT. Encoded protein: CSVRVDPNTEAFF.

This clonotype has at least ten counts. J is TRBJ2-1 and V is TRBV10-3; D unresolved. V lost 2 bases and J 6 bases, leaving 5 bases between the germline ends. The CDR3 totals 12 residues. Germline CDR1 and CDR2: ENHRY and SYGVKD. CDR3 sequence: CAISEVGNEQFF. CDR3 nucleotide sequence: TGTGCCATCAGTGAGGTGGGCAATGAGCAGTTCTTC.

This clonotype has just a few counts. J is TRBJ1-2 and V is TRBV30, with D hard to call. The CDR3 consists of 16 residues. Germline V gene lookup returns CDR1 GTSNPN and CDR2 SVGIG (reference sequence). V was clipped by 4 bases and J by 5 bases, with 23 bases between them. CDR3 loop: CAWMDSLSAESYGYTF. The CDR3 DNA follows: TGTGCCTGGATGGATTCTCTCTCTGCGGAATCATATGGCTACACCTTC.

This chain's CDR3 is CSAQTEYNSPLHF. The CDR3 region has the DNA TGCAGTGCTCAGACAGAATATAATTCACCCCTCCACTTT. V gene TRBV20-1 combines with J gene TRBJ1-6; weak D call: TRBD1 (5 bases). This CDR3 has 13 amino acids. Trimming took 5 bases from V and 4 from J, leaving 9 bases between them. The germline CDR1 and CDR2 sequences are DFQATT and SNEGSKA (reference sequence).

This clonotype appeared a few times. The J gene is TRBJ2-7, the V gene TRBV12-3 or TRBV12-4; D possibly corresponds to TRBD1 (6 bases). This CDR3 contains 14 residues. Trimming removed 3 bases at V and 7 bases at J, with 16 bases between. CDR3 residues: CASSFFTGMREQYF. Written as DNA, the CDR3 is TGTGCCAGCAGTTTTTTCACAGGGATGCGGGAGCAGTACTTC.

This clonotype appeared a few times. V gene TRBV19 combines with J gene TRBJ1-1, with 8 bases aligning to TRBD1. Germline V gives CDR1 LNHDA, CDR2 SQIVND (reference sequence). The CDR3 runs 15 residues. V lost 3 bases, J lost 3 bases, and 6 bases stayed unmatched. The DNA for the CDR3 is TGTGCCAGTAGTATCCCCAGGGGGCTGTACACTGAAGCTTTCTTT. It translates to CASSIPRGLYTEAFF.

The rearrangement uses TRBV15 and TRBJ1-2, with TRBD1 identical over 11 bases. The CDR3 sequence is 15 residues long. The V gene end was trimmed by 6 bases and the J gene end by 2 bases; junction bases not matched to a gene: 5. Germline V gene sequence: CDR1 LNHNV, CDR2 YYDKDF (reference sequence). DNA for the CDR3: TGTGCCACCAGTCGGGGGGACAGGGGGAACTATGGCTACACCTTC. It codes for CATSRGDRGNYGYTF. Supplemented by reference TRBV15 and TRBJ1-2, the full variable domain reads DAMVIQNPRYQVTQFGKPVTLSCSQTLNHNVMYWYQQKSSQAPKLLFHYYDKDFNNEADTPDNFQSRRPNTSFCFLDIRSPGLGDTAMYLCATSRGDRGNYGYTFGSGTRLTVV.

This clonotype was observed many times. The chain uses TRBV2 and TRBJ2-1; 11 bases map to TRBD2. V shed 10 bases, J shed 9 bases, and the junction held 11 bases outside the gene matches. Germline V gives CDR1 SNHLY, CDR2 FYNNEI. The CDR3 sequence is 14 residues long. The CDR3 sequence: CATSTSGTTFEQFF. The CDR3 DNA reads TGTGCCACTTCGACTAGCGGGACTACTTTTGAGCAGTTCTTC. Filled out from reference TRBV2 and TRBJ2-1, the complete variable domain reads EPEVTQTPSHQVTQMGQEVILRCVPISNHLYFYWYRQILGQKVEFLVSFYNNEISEKSEIFDDQFSVERPDGSNFTLKIRSTKLEDSAMYFCATSTSGTTFEQFFGPGTRLTVL.

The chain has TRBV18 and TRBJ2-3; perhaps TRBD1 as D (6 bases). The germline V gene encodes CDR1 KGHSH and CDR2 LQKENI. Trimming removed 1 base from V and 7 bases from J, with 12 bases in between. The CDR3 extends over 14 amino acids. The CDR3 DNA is TGTGCCAGCTCACCACGCACAGGGAAGAATACGCAGTATTTT. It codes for CASSPRTGKNTQYF.

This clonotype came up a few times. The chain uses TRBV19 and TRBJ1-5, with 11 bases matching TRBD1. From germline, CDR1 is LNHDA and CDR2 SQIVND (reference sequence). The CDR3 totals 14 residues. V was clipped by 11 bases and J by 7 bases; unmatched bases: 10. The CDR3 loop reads CAGGDRGRGQPQHF. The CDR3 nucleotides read TGTGCCGGGGGGGACAGGGGGAGAGGCCAGCCCCAGCATTTT.

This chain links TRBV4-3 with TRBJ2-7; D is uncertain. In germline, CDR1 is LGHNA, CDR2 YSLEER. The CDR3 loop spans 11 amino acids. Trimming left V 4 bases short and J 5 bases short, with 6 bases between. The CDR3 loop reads CASSPSNEQYF. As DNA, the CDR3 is TGCGCCAGCAGCCCGTCCAACGAGCAGTACTTC.

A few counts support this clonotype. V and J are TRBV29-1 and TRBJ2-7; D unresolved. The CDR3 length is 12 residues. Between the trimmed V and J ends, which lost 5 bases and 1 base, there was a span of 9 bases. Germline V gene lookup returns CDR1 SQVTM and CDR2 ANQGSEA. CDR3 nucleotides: TGCAGCGTTTGCTGGGATTCCTACGAGCAGTACTTC. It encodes CSVCWDSYEQYF.

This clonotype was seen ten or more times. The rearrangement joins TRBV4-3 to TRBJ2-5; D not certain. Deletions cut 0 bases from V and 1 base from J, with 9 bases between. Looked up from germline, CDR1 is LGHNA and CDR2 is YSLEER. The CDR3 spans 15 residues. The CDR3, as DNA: TGCGCCAGCAGCCAAGATAGGGCTCTCCAAGAGACCCAGTACTTC. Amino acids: CASSQDRALQETQYF.

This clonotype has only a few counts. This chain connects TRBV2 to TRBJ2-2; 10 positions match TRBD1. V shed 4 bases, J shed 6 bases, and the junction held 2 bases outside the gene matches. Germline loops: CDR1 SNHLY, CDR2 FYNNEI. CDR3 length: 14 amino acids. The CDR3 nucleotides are TGTGCCAGCAGTGGACAGGGGGCGGCCGGGGAGCTGTTTTTT. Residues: CASSGQGAAGELFF.

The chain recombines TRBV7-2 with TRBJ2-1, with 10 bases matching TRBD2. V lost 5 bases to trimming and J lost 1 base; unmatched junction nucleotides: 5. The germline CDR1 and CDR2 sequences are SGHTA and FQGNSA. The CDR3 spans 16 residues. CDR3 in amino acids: CASSRPSGSSYNEQFF. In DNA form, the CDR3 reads TGTGCCAGCAGCCGACCTAGCGGGAGTTCCTACAATGAGCAGTTCTTC.